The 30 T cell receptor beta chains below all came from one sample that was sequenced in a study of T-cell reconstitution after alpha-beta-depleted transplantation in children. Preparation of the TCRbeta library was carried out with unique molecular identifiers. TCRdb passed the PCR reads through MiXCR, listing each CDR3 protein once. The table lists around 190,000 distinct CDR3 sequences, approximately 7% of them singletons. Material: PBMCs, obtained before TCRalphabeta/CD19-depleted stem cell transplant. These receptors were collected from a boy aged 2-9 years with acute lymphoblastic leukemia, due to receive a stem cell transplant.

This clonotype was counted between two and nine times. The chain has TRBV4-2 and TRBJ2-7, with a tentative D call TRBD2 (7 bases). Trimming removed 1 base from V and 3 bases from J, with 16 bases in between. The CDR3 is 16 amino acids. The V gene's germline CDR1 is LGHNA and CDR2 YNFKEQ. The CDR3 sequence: CASSQAEGRGDYEQYF. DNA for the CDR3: TGTGCCAGCAGCCAAGCTGAAGGGAGGGGGGACTACGAGCAGTACTTC.

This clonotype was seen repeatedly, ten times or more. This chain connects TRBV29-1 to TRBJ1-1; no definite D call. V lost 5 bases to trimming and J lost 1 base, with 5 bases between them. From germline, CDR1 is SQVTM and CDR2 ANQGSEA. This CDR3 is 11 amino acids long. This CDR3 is CSVPGNTEAFF. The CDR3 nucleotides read TGCAGCGTTCCCGGGAACACTGAAGCTTTCTTT. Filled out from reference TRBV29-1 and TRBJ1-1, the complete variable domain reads SAVISQKPSRDICQRGTSLTIQCQVDSQVTMMFWYRQQPGQSLTLIATANQGSEATYESGFVIDKFPISRPNLTFSTLTVSNMSPEDSSIYLCSVPGNTEAFFGQGTRLTVV.

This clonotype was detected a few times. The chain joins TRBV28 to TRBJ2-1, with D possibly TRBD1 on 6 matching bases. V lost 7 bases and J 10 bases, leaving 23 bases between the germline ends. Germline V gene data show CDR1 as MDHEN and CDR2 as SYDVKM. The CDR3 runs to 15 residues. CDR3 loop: CASTRKWGRRGEQFF. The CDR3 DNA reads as TGTGCCAGCACCAGAAAGTGGGGACGTAGGGGGGAGCAGTTCTTC. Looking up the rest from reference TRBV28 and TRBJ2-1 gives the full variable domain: DVKVTQSSRYLVKRTGEKVFLECVQDMDHENMFWYRQDPGLGLRLIYFSYDVKMKEKGDIPEGYSVSREKKERFSLILESASTNQTSMYLCASTRKWGRRGEQFFGPGTRLTVL.

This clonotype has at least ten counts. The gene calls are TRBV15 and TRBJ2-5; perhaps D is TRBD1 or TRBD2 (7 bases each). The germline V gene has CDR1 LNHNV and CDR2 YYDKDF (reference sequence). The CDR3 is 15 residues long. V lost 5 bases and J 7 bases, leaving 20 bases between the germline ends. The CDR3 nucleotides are TGTGCCACCAGCCAGGGGGGGACTGGAGGGGGGACCCAGTACTTC. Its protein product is CATSQGGTGGGTQYF.

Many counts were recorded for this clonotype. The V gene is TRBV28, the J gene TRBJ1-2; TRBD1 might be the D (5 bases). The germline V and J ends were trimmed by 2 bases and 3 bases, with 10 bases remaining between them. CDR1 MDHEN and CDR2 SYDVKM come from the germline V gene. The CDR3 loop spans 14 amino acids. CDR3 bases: TGTGCCAGCAGTTTAAGCAGGGTCTACTATGGCTACACCTTC. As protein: CASSLSRVYYGYTF.

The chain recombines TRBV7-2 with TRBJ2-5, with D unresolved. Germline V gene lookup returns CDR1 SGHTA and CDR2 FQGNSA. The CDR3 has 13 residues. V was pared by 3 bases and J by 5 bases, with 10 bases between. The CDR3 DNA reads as TGTGCCAGCAGCTTGCCGGGCCCGGAGACCCAGTACTTC. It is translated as CASSLPGPETQYF.

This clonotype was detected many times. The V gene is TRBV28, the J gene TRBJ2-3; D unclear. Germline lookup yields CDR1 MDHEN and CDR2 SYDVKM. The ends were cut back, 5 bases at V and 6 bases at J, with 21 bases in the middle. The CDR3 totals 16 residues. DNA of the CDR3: TGTGCCAGCAGTCCGCAACGCGGCCGAGCAATCGATACGCAGTATTTT. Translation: CASSPQRGRAIDTQYF.

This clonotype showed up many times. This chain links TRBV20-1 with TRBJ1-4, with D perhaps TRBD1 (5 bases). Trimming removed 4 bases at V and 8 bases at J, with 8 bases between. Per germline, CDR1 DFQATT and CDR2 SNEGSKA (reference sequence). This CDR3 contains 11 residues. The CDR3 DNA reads TGCAGTGCTATGGGGCCGGAAAAACTGTTTTTT. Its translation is CSAMGPEKLFF.

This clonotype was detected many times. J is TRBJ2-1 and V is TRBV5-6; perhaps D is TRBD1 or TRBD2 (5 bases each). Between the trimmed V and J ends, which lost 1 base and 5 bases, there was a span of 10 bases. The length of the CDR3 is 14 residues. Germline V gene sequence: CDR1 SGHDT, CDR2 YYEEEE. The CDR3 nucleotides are TGTGCCAGCAGCTTGTCGGGGCCGAACAATGAGCAGTTCTTC. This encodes CASSLSGPNNEQFF.

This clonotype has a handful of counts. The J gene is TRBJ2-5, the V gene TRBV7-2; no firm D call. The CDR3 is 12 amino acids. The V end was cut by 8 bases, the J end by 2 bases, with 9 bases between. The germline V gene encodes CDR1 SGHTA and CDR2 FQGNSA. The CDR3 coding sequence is TGTGCCAGCTGCCCCCCACAAGAGACCCAGTACTTC. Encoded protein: CASCPPQETQYF.

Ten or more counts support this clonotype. The DNA for the CDR3 is TGTGCCAGCAGTATCGAGGGGAGGGACCAGTACTTC. Encoded protein: CASSIEGRDQYF. The chain links TRBV12-3 or TRBV12-4 to TRBJ2-5; 7 bases map to TRBD2. The ends lost 5 bases at V and 10 bases at J; junction bases unmatched: 7. CDR3 length: 12 amino acids.

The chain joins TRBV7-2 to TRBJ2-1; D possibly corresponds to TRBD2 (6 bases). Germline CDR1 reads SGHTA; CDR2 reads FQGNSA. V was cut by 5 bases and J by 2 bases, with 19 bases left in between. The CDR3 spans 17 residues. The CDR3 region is CASSPWTRGKTYNEQFF. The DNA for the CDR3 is TGTGCCAGCAGCCCCTGGACTCGGGGGAAAACCTACAATGAGCAGTTCTTC.

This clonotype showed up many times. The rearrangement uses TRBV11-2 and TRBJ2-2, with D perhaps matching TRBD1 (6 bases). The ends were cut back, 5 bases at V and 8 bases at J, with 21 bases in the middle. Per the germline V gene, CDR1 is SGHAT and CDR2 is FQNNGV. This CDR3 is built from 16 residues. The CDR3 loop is CASSPPGTKLQGELFF. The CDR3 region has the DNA TGTGCCAGCAGCCCCCCCGGGACAAAGCTTCAGGGGGAGCTGTTTTTT.

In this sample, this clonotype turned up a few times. In DNA form, the CDR3 reads TGCGCCAGCAGGGATGGCATGAACACCGGGGAGCTGTTTTTT. The encoded protein is CASRDGMNTGELFF. The chain combines TRBV10-1 with TRBJ2-2; the D is unclear. The CDR3 is 14 residues long. Trimming left V 6 bases short and J 1 base short, with 9 bases between. The V gene's germline CDR1 is WNHNN and CDR2 SYGVQD (reference sequence).

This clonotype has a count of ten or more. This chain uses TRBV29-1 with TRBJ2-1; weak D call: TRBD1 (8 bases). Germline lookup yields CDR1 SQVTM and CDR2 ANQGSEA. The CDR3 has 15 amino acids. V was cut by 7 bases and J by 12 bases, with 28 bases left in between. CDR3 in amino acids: CSARLGGTGLGGQFF. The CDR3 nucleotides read TGCAGCGCCCGGCTGGGAGGGACAGGCTTAGGGGGGCAGTTCTTC.

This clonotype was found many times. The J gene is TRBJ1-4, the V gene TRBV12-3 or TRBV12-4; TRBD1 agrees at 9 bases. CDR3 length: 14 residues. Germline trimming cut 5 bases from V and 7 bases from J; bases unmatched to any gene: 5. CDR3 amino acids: CASSIQGASEKLFF. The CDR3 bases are TGTGCCAGCAGTATACAGGGGGCGAGTGAAAAACTGTTTTTT.

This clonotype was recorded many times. The CDR3 sequence: CASSLGARSNTEAFF. DNA of the CDR3: TGTGCCAGCAGCTTAGGCGCCCGTTCGAACACTGAAGCTTTCTTT. The V call is TRBV7-2, the J call TRBJ1-1; D remains ambiguous. The CDR3 loop spans 15 amino acids. The germline CDR1 and CDR2 sequences are SGHTA and FQGNSA. The V gene lost 1 base and the J gene lost 1 base, with 10 bases spanning the gap.

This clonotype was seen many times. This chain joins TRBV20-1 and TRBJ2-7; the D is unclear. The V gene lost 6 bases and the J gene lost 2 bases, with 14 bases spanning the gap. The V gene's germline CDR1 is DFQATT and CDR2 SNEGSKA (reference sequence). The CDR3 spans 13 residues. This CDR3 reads CSAPVGRAYEQYF. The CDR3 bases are TGCAGTGCCCCAGTAGGAAGGGCCTACGAGCAGTACTTC.

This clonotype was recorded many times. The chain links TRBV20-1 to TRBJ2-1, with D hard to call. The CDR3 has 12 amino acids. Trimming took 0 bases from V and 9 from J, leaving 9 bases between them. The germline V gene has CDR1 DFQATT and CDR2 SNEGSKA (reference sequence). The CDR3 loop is CSARDTLGEQFF. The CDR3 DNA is TGCAGTGCTAGAGATACTCTCGGTGAGCAGTTCTTC.

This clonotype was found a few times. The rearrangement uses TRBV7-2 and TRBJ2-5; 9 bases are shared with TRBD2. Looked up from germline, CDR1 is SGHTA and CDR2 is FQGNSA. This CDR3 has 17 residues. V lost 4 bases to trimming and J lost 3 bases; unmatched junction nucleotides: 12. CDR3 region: CASSSHRGLAGKETQYF. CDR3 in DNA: TGTGCCAGCAGCTCTCACCGGGGGCTAGCGGGAAAAGAGACCCAGTACTTC.

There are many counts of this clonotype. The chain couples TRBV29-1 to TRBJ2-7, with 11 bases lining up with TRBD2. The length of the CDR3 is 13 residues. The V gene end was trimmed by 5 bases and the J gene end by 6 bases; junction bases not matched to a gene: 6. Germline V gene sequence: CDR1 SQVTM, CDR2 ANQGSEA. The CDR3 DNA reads TGCAGCGTTACGACTAGCGGGACCGGCGAGCAGTACTTC. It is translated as CSVTTSGTGEQYF.

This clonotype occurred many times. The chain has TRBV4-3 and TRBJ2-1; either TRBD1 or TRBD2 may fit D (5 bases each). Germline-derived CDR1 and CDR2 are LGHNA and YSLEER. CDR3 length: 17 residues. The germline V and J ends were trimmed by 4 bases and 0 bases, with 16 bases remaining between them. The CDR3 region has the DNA TGCGCCAGCAGCCTCCCCTCGTGGGGGAGCTCCTACAATGAGCAGTTCTTC. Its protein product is CASSLPSWGSSYNEQFF.

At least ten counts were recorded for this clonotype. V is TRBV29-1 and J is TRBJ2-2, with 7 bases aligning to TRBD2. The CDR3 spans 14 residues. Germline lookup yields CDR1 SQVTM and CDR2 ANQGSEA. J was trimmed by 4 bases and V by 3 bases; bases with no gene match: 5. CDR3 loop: CSVDRGVGTGELFF. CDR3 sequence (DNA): TGCAGCGTTGATCGGGGGGTTGGCACCGGGGAGCTGTTTTTT.

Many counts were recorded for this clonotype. CDR3 DNA sequence: TGTGCCAGCAGTAGGGGCCTGGACAGGGGGCCCAATGAGCAGTTCTTC. Protein: CASSRGLDRGPNEQFF. This chain connects TRBV12-3 or TRBV12-4 to TRBJ2-1; TRBD1 matches 11 bases. The CDR3 consists of 16 residues. The ends lost 5 bases at V and 6 bases at J; junction bases unmatched: 9.

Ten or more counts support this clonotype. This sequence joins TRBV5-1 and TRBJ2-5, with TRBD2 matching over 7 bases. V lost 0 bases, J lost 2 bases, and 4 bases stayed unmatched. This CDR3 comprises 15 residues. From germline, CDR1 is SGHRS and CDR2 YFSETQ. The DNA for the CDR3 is TGCGCCAGCAGCTTGGGAGCGGGGTTTCAAGAGACCCAGTACTTC. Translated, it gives CASSLGAGFQETQYF.

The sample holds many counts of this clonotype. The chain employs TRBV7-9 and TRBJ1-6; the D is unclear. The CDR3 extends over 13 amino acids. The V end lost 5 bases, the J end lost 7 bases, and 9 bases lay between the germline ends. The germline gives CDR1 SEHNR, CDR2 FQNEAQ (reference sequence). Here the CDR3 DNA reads TGTGCCAGCAGCCCTCCCCGGAATTCACCCCTCCACTTT. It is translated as CASSPPRNSPLHF.

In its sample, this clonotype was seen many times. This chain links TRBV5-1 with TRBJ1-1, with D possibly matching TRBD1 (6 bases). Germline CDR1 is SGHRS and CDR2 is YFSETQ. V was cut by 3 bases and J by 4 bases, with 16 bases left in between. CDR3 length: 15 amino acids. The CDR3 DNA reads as TGCGCCAGCAGCTGGGACTCCCAGGGGTTCACTGAAGCTTTCTTT. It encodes CASSWDSQGFTEAFF.

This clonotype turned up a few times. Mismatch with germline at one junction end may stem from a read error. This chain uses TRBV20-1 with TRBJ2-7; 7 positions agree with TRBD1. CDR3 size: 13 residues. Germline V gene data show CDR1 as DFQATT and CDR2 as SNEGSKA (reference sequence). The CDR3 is CSGRQGSSYEQYF. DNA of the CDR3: TGCAGTGGTAGACAGGGTAGCTCCTACGAGCAGTACTTC.

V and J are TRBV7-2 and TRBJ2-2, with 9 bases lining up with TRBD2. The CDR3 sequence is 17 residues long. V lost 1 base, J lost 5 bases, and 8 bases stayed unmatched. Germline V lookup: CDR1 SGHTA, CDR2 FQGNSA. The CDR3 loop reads CASSLGSAGGGTGELFF. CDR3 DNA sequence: TGTGCCAGCAGCTTAGGATCAGCGGGAGGAGGGACCGGGGAGCTGTTTTTT.

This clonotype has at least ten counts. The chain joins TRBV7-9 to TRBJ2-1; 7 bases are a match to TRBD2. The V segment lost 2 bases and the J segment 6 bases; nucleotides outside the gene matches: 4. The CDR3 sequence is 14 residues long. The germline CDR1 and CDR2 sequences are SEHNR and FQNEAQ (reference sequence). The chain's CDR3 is CASSLWLAVNEQFF. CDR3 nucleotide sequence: TGTGCCAGCAGCTTATGGCTAGCGGTCAATGAGCAGTTCTTC.